This TCR beta chain was captured in a study of blood T cell repertoires in COVID-19 (dated by TCRdb to 2018 to 2020). The study in broad terms: The collaborator samples originated in the United States, Italy and Spain and spanned the acute and convalescent phases of COVID-19. The material from the prospective study consisted of cDNA or gDNA derived from T cells, B-cell-depleted T cells, or PBMCs. Sample metadata almost always included a de-identified subject ID, COVID-19 status, age in years and sex. The repertoires were made available in a free public database intended to serve as a resource for research on the immune response to SARS-CoV-2. Subjects who had been exposed to COVID-19, were actively infected with it, or had recovered from it provided the deeply sampled blood TCRbeta repertoires that made up the dataset. Where HLA class I and class II types were available, the types were taken from metadata supplied by the sample provider, not from assay-based typing. Samples were obtained from the ongoing ImmuneRACE study (first 160 participants) and from roughly 1,300 subjects provided by 6 global collaborators. The study at large found these results: How much clinical and demographic metadata was included differed by source and by participant, and the metadata was provided uncurated.

Regarding this clone: Its antigen has not been determined. No qualities accompany the bases; no much larger clone lies one base away.

Trimming costs V 2 bases and J 2 bases, and their ends lie 16 bases apart. Taken from cysteine to phenylalanine, the CDR3 has 16 residues. Only the CDR3 region is kept as DNA, spanning 48 bases read in frame from base 1. Via the germline V gene (reference sequence), CDR1 is MNHNY and CDR2 SVGAGI. TCRbeta CDR3 regions were amplified from genomic DNA using the immunoSEQ Assay, a bias-controlled multiplex PCR. Per the authors' processing: Nucleated cell counts per sample were estimated from amplification of reference gene primers within the assay. To quantify the absolute abundance of each unique TCRbeta CDR3 rearrangement, sequence reads were collapsed and filtered. For each sample, productive Simpson clonality was calculated as the square root of Simpson's diversity index over productive rearrangements. TCRdb provides this immuneACCESS table in a form limited to in-frame rearrangements. Some clones are lacking; in checked studies, under half of them reflect an unresolved V gene, and why the rest are absent is not known. The V and J calls and clone size come from that table; D and trimming were worked out from the DNA. The sample table contains approximately 69,000 clones; only one count was recorded for over 80% of them. The ten largest account for approximately 1.9% of the sample.

Whole blood was collected in K2EDTA tubes by collaborating institutions according to the institutions' own protocols. Collaborator samples were shipped for TCRbeta analysis as frozen whole blood, isolated PBMCs, or DNA extracted from either sample type. The clonotype comes from a woman aged 55-70 years with acute or convalescent COVID-19. Sample: peripheral blood. The chain uses TRBV6-6 and TRBJ2-7; the best D guess is TRBD1, with 6 bases matching. The CDR3 reads as follows: CASSYKLTGLTYEQYF. The sequenced DNA is TGTGCCAGCAGTTACAAGCTGACAGGTCTTACCTACGAGCAGTACTTC.